The 26 T cell receptor beta chains given below trace back to one sample, sequenced in a study of prognosis after radiotherapy for stage I lung cancer. The genomic DNA TCR beta CDR3 region underwent two rounds of multiplex PCR. The first round of PCR was done with primers that matched each TRBV and TRBJ gene. TCRdb itself ran the multiplex PCR reads through MiXCR, one entry per CDR3 protein. Among over 30,000 distinct CDR3 sequences listed, less than 25% were seen once. The source material was PBMCs, sampled before or after stereotactic body radiation therapy (not recorded which). The source of these receptors is a donor at least 50 years old with non-small cell lung cancer.

Regarding this clonotype: A much larger clone sits a single nucleotide away, making a read error possible. The V call is TRBV6-1, the J call TRBJ1-4, with D perhaps TRBD1 (5 bases). Germline V gene lookup returns CDR1 MNHNS and CDR2 SASEGT. The CDR3 is 15 amino acids. The CDR3 DNA reads TGTGCCAGCAGTGCCTCCTACGGGGCGGCTGAAAGACTGTTTTTT. Its translation: CASSASYGAAERLFF.

This clonotype was observed at least ten times. This rearrangement joins TRBV11-2 to TRBJ2-1; TRBD2 is a possible D gene (5 bases). CDR1 is SGHAT and CDR2 is FQNNGV in the germline V gene. V lost 4 bases to trimming and J lost 0 bases, with 10 bases between them. The CDR3 has 15 amino acids. The CDR3 region has the DNA TGTGCCAGCAGCTCGGACTGGAGCTCCTACAATGAGCAGTTCTTC. Its protein product is CASSSDWSSYNEQFF.

Details on this clonotype: A far larger clone is one base from this, pointing to a likely read error. V gene TRBV6-9 combines with J gene TRBJ2-1, with 10 bases aligning to TRBD2. Trimming at V came to 4 bases and at J to 6 bases, leaving 9 bases not matched to a gene. Germline CDR1 MNHGY, CDR2 SVAAGI. CDR3 length: 16 residues. As DNA, the CDR3 is TGTGCCAGCAGTTCAACCTGGACTAGCGGACCCAATGAGCAGTTCTTC. Its protein is CASSSTWTSGPNEQFF.

This clonotype was seen ten or more times. The chain recombines TRBV28 with TRBJ1-5; D remains ambiguous. The CDR3 length is 14 residues. Germline CDR1 and CDR2: MDHEN and SYDVKM. V lost 7 bases, J lost 0 bases, and 10 bases lay in between. The CDR3 loop is CASKEDYSNQPQHF. For the CDR3, the DNA is TGTGCCAGCAAAGAAGATTATAGCAATCAGCCCCAGCATTTT.

With respect to this clonotype: A far larger clone differs by one base, so this is likely a read error. J is TRBJ2-1 and V is TRBV6-1, with TRBD2 matching over 8 bases. The germline V gene encodes CDR1 MNHNS and CDR2 SASEGT. V trimming: 3 bases; J trimming: 3 bases; junction bases outside the gene matches: 4. This CDR3 is 15 amino acids long. The CDR3 spells CASSDNSGDYNEQFF. CDR3 nucleotides: TGTGCCAGCAGTGATAATAGCGGGGACTACAATGAGCAGTTCTTC.

This clonotype has a handful of counts. This rearrangement joins TRBV4-2 to TRBJ2-3; 8 positions match TRBD1. J gave up 3 bases and V 0 bases, and 5 bases lay outside the gene matches. CDR1 and CDR2 from the germline V gene are LGHNA and YNFKEQ. CDR3 size: 16 residues. The chain's CDR3 is CASSQEGTGGTDTQYF. The CDR3, as DNA: TGTGCCAGCAGCCAAGAGGGGACAGGAGGGACAGATACGCAGTATTTT.

In this sample, this clonotype turned up many times. The CDR3 here is CSARKAAANQETQYF. The CDR3 DNA is TGCAGTGCTAGAAAGGCGGCGGCGAACCAAGAGACCCAGTACTTC. The chain links TRBV20-1 to TRBJ2-5; D not certain. The CDR3 is 15 amino acids. Germline assignment: CDR1 DFQATT and CDR2 SNEGSKA (reference sequence). The V and J ends lost 2 bases and 0 bases respectively, with 13 bases between them.

This clonotype was detected ten times or more. The chain links TRBV29-1 to TRBJ2-3; TRBD1 matches at 10 bases. The germline gives CDR1 SQVTM, CDR2 ANQGSEA. The CDR3 is made up of 13 amino acids. Trimming took 7 bases from V and 5 from J; bases not matched to a gene: 6. This chain's CDR3 is CSARTGGEDTQYF. The DNA for the CDR3 is TGCAGCGCACGGACAGGGGGGGAAGATACGCAGTATTTT.

This clonotype has a count of ten or more. The J gene is TRBJ1-4, the V gene TRBV15, with D hard to call. CDR3 length: 15 amino acids. V dropped 5 bases and J dropped 2 bases, with 12 bases sitting between them. Germline V gene sequence: CDR1 LNHNV, CDR2 YYDKDF (reference sequence). CDR3 region: CATSHQRRTNEKLFF. For the CDR3, the DNA is TGTGCCACCAGCCACCAGAGGCGGACTAATGAAAAACTGTTTTTT.

Of note for this clonotype: This may come from a read error, since a much larger clone is one base off. The V call is TRBV12-3 or TRBV12-4, the J call TRBJ2-7; TRBD2 agrees at 7 bases. The CDR3 covers 15 residues. The V segment lost 6 bases and the J segment 1 base; nucleotides outside the gene matches: 9. The CDR3 here is CASRLWGGGSYEQYF. CDR3 sequence (DNA): TGTGCCAGCAGACTTTGGGGGGGGGGATCCTACGAGCAGTACTTC.

A few counts support this clonotype. With a much larger clone just one base away, this may be a read error. The chain recombines TRBV20-1 with TRBJ1-1; D remains unclear. The germline gives CDR1 DFQATT, CDR2 SNEGSKA (reference sequence). With 5 bases removed from V and 3 bases from J, the gap between germline ends came to 16 bases. This CDR3 spans 14 amino acids. The CDR3 region has the DNA TGCAGTGCTCCCCCAGGAGGGAGGGACACTGAAGCTTTCTTT. Translated, it gives CSAPPGGRDTEAFF.

This clonotype was detected many times. The chain is built from TRBV7-9 and TRBJ2-7; 8 bases fit TRBD2. V was pared by 3 bases and J by 3 bases, with 4 bases of the junction left unmatched. Germline V CDR1 and CDR2: SEHNR, FQNEAQ (reference sequence). This CDR3 has 14 residues. The CDR3 DNA sequence: TGTGCCAGCAGCTTGGCCGGGACTAGCTACGAGCAGTACTTC. Protein product: CASSLAGTSYEQYF.

This clonotype was picked up a small number of times. The chain links TRBV7-2 to TRBJ2-2; 11 nucleotides line up with TRBD2. Germline assignment: CDR1 SGHTA and CDR2 FQGNSA. V dropped 1 base and J dropped 0; count of bases not matched to a gene: 4. CDR3 length: 18 amino acids. CDR3 coding DNA: TGTGCCAGCAGCTTAGAACTAGCGGGGGCCGCGAACACCGGGGAGCTGTTTTTT. It yields the protein CASSLELAGAANTGELFF.

This clonotype has a count of ten or more. The chain recombines TRBV7-9 with TRBJ2-2; perhaps D is TRBD1 or TRBD2 (5 bases each). V lost 4 bases to trimming and J lost 5 bases, with 17 bases between them. The CDR3 runs to 16 residues. The V gene's germline CDR1 is SEHNR and CDR2 FQNEAQ (reference sequence). The CDR3 region is CASSSRGDRGTGELFF. The CDR3, as DNA: TGTGCCAGCAGCTCAAGGGGAGACCGGGGTACCGGGGAGCTGTTTTTT.

The V and J genes are TRBV19 and TRBJ2-2; the D call may be TRBD1 or TRBD2 (5 bases each). CDR3 length: 18 residues. Germline-derived CDR1 and CDR2 are LNHDA and SQIVND (reference sequence). This CDR3 is CASGTIGWGTANTGELFF. In DNA form, the CDR3 reads TGTGCAAGTGGTACGATCGGCTGGGGGACGGCGAACACCGGGGAGCTGTTTTTT.

This clonotype was recorded at least ten times. The V and J genes are TRBV28 and TRBJ2-7; 7 bases are a match to TRBD2. The length of the CDR3 is 14 residues. Germline V gene lookup returns CDR1 MDHEN and CDR2 SYDVKM. Unmatched junction bases numbered 7, after V lost 4 bases and J lost 4 bases. The DNA of the CDR3 is TGTGCCAGCAGTTCCCCCCTCGGGGGGTACGAGCAGTACTTC. Its translation is CASSSPLGGYEQYF.

The chain carries TRBV28 and TRBJ2-1; 7 nucleotides line up with TRBD1. The CDR3 totals 19 residues. Germline assignment: CDR1 MDHEN and CDR2 SYDVKM. The trim removed 2 bases at V and 2 bases at J, leaving 15 bases unmatched. The DNA for the CDR3 is TGTGCCAGCAGTTTAGGTACTTCGAAGAACAGGGGCCCCTACAATGAGCAGTTCTTC. Translated: CASSLGTSKNRGPYNEQFF.

To note about this clonotype: With a much larger clone just one base away, this may be a read error. V is TRBV6-2 or TRBV6-3 and J is TRBJ2-5; D may be TRBD1 (6 bases). Germline V gene data show CDR1 as MNHEY and CDR2 as SVGEGT. Trimming took 8 bases from V and 2 from J, leaving 9 bases between them. The CDR3 contains 12 residues. The CDR3 here is CASGDRQETQYF. The DNA for the CDR3 is TGTGCCAGCGGCGACAGGCAAGAGACCCAGTACTTC.

This clonotype was detected many times. A clone one base away is much larger, so this may be a read error. The chain joins TRBV2 to TRBJ2-1, with D possibly being TRBD2 (7 bases). The CDR3 sequence is 16 residues long. In germline, CDR1 is SNHLY, CDR2 FYNNEI. Trimming removed 7 bases at V and 3 bases at J, with 19 bases between. The CDR3 loop is CASKGGEAGNYNEQFF. The CDR3 DNA is TGTGCCAGCAAGGGGGGGGAAGCAGGGAACTACAATGAGCAGTTCTTC.

This clonotype came up many times. The rearrangement uses TRBV9 and TRBJ2-1; D ambiguous. CDR1 SGDLS and CDR2 YYNGEE come from the germline V gene. The ends were cut back, 6 bases at V and 10 bases at J, with 8 bases in the middle. CDR3 length: 10 amino acids. The CDR3 loop is CASTVDEQFF. The CDR3 DNA is TGTGCCAGCACAGTAGACGAGCAGTTCTTC.

The chain couples TRBV3-1 to TRBJ2-5; tentative D call: TRBD2 (5 bases). This CDR3 contains 14 residues. Trimming pared 0 bases from V and 5 bases from J, leaving 10 bases between. CDR1 and CDR2 (germline): LGHDT, YNNKEL (reference sequence). CDR3 bases: TGTGCCAGCAGCCAAGAAGGACTGGGTGAGACCCAGTACTTC. This encodes CASSQEGLGETQYF.

This clonotype was recorded many times. V gene TRBV7-2 combines with J gene TRBJ2-3; D is perhaps TRBD2 (5 bases). CDR3 size: 15 residues. The V and J ends lost 5 bases and 2 bases respectively, with 14 bases between them. Germline V gene lookup returns CDR1 SGHTA and CDR2 FQGNSA. CDR3 amino acids: CASSTGLKTTDTQYF. The CDR3 DNA sequence: TGTGCCAGCAGCACCGGACTTAAGACCACAGATACGCAGTATTTT. The entire variable domain, with the rest obtained from reference TRBV7-2 and TRBJ2-3, is as follows: GAGVSQSPSNKVTEKGKDVELRCDPISGHTALYWYRQSLGQGLEFLIYFQGNSAPDKSGLPSDRFSAERTGGSVSTLTIQRTQQEDSAVYLCASSTGLKTTDTQYFGPGTRLTVL.

V is TRBV11-2 and J is TRBJ2-1, with TRBD2 identical over 9 bases. This CDR3 is built from 16 residues. Germline assignment: CDR1 SGHAT and CDR2 FQNNGV. Trimming at V came to 5 bases and at J to 4 bases, leaving 9 bases not matched to a gene. The CDR3, as DNA: TGTGCCAGCAGCCCACGAGCGGGAGGATCATACAATGAGCAGTTCTTC. It is translated as CASSPRAGGSYNEQFF.

This clonotype was seen at least ten times. The chain has TRBV6-1 and TRBJ2-2; 9 bases align to TRBD2. V trimming: 8 bases; J trimming: 7 bases; junction bases outside the gene matches: 17. The germline V gene encodes CDR1 MNHNS and CDR2 SASEGT. The CDR3 extends over 17 amino acids. CDR3 protein: CASRAPNLAGAGGELFF. Here the CDR3 DNA reads TGTGCCAGCCGCGCACCAAACTTAGCGGGAGCAGGCGGGGAGCTGTTTTTT.

In this sample, this clonotype turned up many times. This sequence joins TRBV28 and TRBJ1-2; TRBD1 aligns across 9 bases. Unmatched junction bases numbered 7, after V lost 6 bases and J lost 5 bases. Germline-derived CDR1 and CDR2 are MDHEN and SYDVKM. The CDR3 contains 14 residues. CDR3 DNA: TGTGCCAGCAGCCTGACAGGGGGGCGATATGGCTACACCTTC. Amino acids: CASSLTGGRYGYTF.

The rearrangement uses TRBV7-8 and TRBJ1-3, with no clear D. CDR3 length: 12 residues. Germline CDR1 is SGHVS and CDR2 is FQNEAQ. V lost 5 bases and J 0 bases, leaving 2 bases between the germline ends. CDR3 in amino acids: CASSISGNTIYF. In nucleotides, the CDR3 is TGTGCCAGCAGCATCTCTGGAAACACCATATATTTT. The complete variable domain, with remaining parts taken from reference TRBV7-8 and TRBJ1-3, reads GAGVSQSPRYKVAKRGQDVALRCDPISGHVSLFWYQQALGQGPEFLTYFQNEAQLDKSGLPSDRFFAERPEGSVSTLKIQRTQQEDSAVYLCASSISGNTIYFGEGSWLTVV.